Below, 20 T cell receptor beta chains from the same sample are listed, as sequenced in a study of blood T cells in healthy people across ages. Primers used in a second PCR of about 6 to 11 cycles were a sample-barcoded 5' primer and a J-beta primer mix. TCRdb re-derived calls from the 5' RACE reads in MiXCR, one entry per CDR3 protein. The sample carries 1.8 million or so distinct CDR3 sequences, 35% to 50% recorded once. Input material: blood. Every receptor here comes from a human donor in good health.

The V gene is TRBV7-2, the J gene TRBJ1-1, with TRBD1 matching over 8 bases. The germline V gene encodes CDR1 SGHTA and CDR2 FQGNSA. Trimming removed 3 bases from V and 6 bases from J; junction bases left unmatched: 9. The CDR3 is made up of 15 amino acids. Written as DNA, the CDR3 is TGTGCCAGCAGCTTGGGGGACAGGTTTACTGCTGAAGCTTTCTTT. This sequence encodes CASSLGDRFTAEAFF. The whole variable domain, remainder taken from reference TRBV7-2 and TRBJ1-1, is GAGVSQSPSNKVTEKGKDVELRCDPISGHTALYWYRQSLGQGLEFLIYFQGNSAPDKSGLPSDRFSAERTGGSVSTLTIQRTQQEDSAVYLCASSLGDRFTAEAFFGQGTRLTVV.

The J gene is TRBJ2-3, the V gene TRBV7-3, with a possible D match to TRBD1 (6 bases). The CDR3 covers 15 residues. V was trimmed by 5 bases and J by 3 bases, leaving 15 bases between them. Germline V lookup: CDR1 SGHTA, CDR2 FQGTGA. The CDR3 here is CASSPGPRGTDTQYF. The CDR3 nucleotides read TGTGCCAGCAGCCCCGGGCCTAGGGGGACAGATACGCAGTATTTT.

The chain links TRBV13 to TRBJ2-3, with 11 nucleotides matching TRBD2. CDR1 and CDR2 from the germline V gene are PRHDT and FYEKMQ (reference sequence). The CDR3 totals 20 residues. The trim removed 7 bases at V and 1 base at J, leaving 19 bases unmatched. CDR3 in amino acids: CASTSLSGGAGLFGTDTQYF. The CDR3 nucleotides are TGTGCCAGCACCTCTCTTAGCGGGGGGGCCGGATTGTTTGGCACAGATACGCAGTATTTT.

This clonotype has at least ten counts. The V call is TRBV6-2 or TRBV6-3, the J call TRBJ2-6, with no clear D. This CDR3 contains 14 residues. Per the germline V gene, CDR1 is MNHEY and CDR2 is SVGEGT. Trimming removed 6 bases at V and 0 bases at J, with 6 bases between. CDR3 bases: TGTGCCAGCAGCGACCCCTCTGGGGCCAACGTCCTGACTTTC. It yields the protein CASSDPSGANVLTF.

CDR3 region: CAWSGTGADQPQHF. The CDR3 region has the DNA TGTGCCTGGAGTGGTACGGGGGCAGACCAGCCCCAGCATTTT. The chain carries TRBV30 and TRBJ1-5, with D possibly matching TRBD1 (6 bases). V lost 1 base and J lost 7, with 14 bases in between. The CDR3 sequence is 14 residues long. Germline loops: CDR1 GTSNPN, CDR2 SVGIG (reference sequence). Complete variable domain (other parts from reference TRBV30 and TRBJ1-5): SQTIHQWPATLVQPVGSPLSLECTVEGTSNPNLYWYRQAAGRGLQLLFYSVGIGQISSEVPQNLSASRPQDRQFILSSKKLLLSDSGFYLCAWSGTGADQPQHFGDGTRLSIL.

This clonotype was counted only a few times. The chain has TRBV4-1 and TRBJ2-1; 11 nucleotides agree with TRBD2. The CDR3 sequence is 15 residues long. The germline gives CDR1 MGHRA, CDR2 YSYEKL. V lost 3 bases and J lost 7; bases outside the gene matches: 5. CDR3 sequence: CASSHTSGGGNEQFF. The CDR3, as DNA: TGCGCCAGCAGCCACACTAGCGGGGGAGGGAATGAGCAGTTCTTC.

The chain is built from TRBV15 and TRBJ1-5; the D is unclear. In germline, CDR1 is LNHNV, CDR2 YYDKDF (reference sequence). The CDR3 has 15 amino acids. The V gene lost 0 bases and the J gene lost 0 bases, with 6 bases spanning the gap. For the CDR3, the DNA is TGTGCCACCAGCAGAGATACAAATAGCAATCAGCCCCAGCATTTT. As protein: CATSRDTNSNQPQHF.

The chain employs TRBV7-9 and TRBJ1-1; D uncertain. The V and J ends lost 1 base and 8 bases respectively, with 8 bases between them. The CDR3 contains 12 residues. Germline values: CDR1 SEHNR, CDR2 FQNEAQ (reference sequence). The CDR3 sequence: CASSLEYIEAFF. DNA of the CDR3: TGTGCCAGCAGCTTAGAATACATAGAAGCTTTCTTT.

The chain carries TRBV7-2 and TRBJ1-5; D gene unclear. V was clipped by 7 bases and J by 11 bases, with 18 bases between them. Germline CDR1 and CDR2: SGHTA and FQGNSA. The CDR3 loop spans 13 amino acids. CDR3 in DNA: TGTGCCAGCAAGGATATCAGGACCATGACCCAGCATTTT. Protein sequence: CASKDIRTMTQHF.

This sequence joins TRBV10-3 and TRBJ2-5, with no clear D. The length of the CDR3 is 13 residues. V lost 6 bases and J 1 base, leaving 9 bases between the germline ends. Germline loops: CDR1 ENHRY, CDR2 SYGVKD. The CDR3 here is CAISPTGQETQYF. CDR3 nucleotides: TGTGCCATCAGCCCCACCGGCCAAGAGACCCAGTACTTC.

The chain has TRBV10-3 and TRBJ2-2, with 12 bases identical to TRBD1. The CDR3 contains 16 residues. Germline V gives CDR1 ENHRY, CDR2 SYGVKD. V shed 2 bases, J shed 6 bases, and the junction held 4 bases outside the gene matches. In nucleotides, the CDR3 is TGTGCCATCAGTGAGAGGGGACAGGGGGCCGCCGGGGAGCTGTTTTTT. As protein: CAISERGQGAAGELFF.

This clonotype was counted at least ten times. This sequence joins TRBV10-3 and TRBJ2-3; 10 nucleotides match TRBD2. The CDR3 spans 17 residues. The V segment lost 6 bases and the J segment 2 bases; nucleotides outside the gene matches: 11. Germline V CDR1 and CDR2: ENHRY, SYGVKD. The CDR3 here is CAISAFASGGNTDTQYF. CDR3 coding DNA: TGTGCCATCAGCGCGTTCGCTAGCGGGGGAAACACAGATACGCAGTATTTT.

In regard to this clonotype: A read error may account for a junction end that differs from germline. The rearrangement joins TRBV7-3 to TRBJ2-5, with D unresolved. Germline values: CDR1 SGHTA, CDR2 FQGTGA. CDR3 length equals 14 residues. This CDR3 is CPSRSLQSPETQYF. CDR3 DNA: TGTCCCAGCAGGTCTTTGCAGTCCCCAGAGACCCAGTACTTC.

This clonotype was detected a few times. V usage is TRBV20-1 and J usage is TRBJ1-2; tentatively, D is TRBD1 (5 bases). The germline V and J ends were trimmed by 6 bases and 3 bases, with 20 bases remaining between them. The CDR3 sequence is 15 residues long. Germline values: CDR1 DFQATT, CDR2 SNEGSKA (reference sequence). The CDR3 nucleotides read TGCAGTGCAACAATTCCGGGACGGATAGACTATGGCTACACCTTC. The encoded protein is CSATIPGRIDYGYTF.

V is TRBV5-1 and J is TRBJ2-7; maybe TRBD1 (5 bases). The germline CDR1 and CDR2 sequences are SGHRS and YFSETQ. CDR3 length: 14 amino acids. Trimming pared 3 bases from V and 4 bases from J, leaving 14 bases between. The CDR3 DNA sequence: TGCGCCAGCAGCTGGGTGGGGCCTGCGTACGAGCAGTACTTC. It specifies CASSWVGPAYEQYF.

The V and J genes are TRBV12-5 and TRBJ2-5; D uncertain. This CDR3 is built from 17 residues. CDR1 and CDR2 from the germline V gene are LGHNT and FRNRAP. V gave up 3 bases and J gave up 3 bases, with 20 bases separating them. The CDR3 DNA sequence: TGTGCTAGTGGTTTTAAAAGGGCAGAACAATTCGAAGAGACCCAGTACTTC. Amino acid sequence: CASGFKRAEQFEETQYF.

CDR3 nucleotide sequence: TGTGCCAGCAGCGACGTGGGACAGTCCATTTATGGCTACACCTTC. Encoded protein: CASSDVGQSIYGYTF. The V and J genes are TRBV7-2 and TRBJ1-2; 7 bases map to TRBD1. Germline V gene data show CDR1 as SGHTA and CDR2 as FQGNSA. This CDR3 region has 15 residues. V lost 5 bases, J lost 5 bases, and 11 bases stayed unmatched.

The chain joins TRBV10-3 to TRBJ2-1; no clear D gene. Trimming pared 7 bases from V and 4 bases from J, leaving 20 bases between. The CDR3 has 16 amino acids. CDR1 is ENHRY and CDR2 is SYGVKD in the germline V gene. For the CDR3, the DNA is TGTGCCATCAAAAGAAGTACCTTGACACTTTACAATGAGCAGTTCTTC. It translates to CAIKRSTLTLYNEQFF.

V gene TRBV20-1 combines with J gene TRBJ2-1; D may be TRBD2 (5 bases). V was shortened by 1 base and J by 2 bases, with 9 bases between the two germline ends. The CDR3 is made up of 14 amino acids. Germline V gene data show CDR1 as DFQATT and CDR2 as SNEGSKA (reference sequence). The CDR3 DNA sequence: TGCAGTGCTAGAGCCGGGAACCCCTACAATGAGCAGTTCTTC. Its translation: CSARAGNPYNEQFF.

The chain links TRBV5-1 to TRBJ2-5, with D perhaps TRBD1 or TRBD2 (5 bases each). Germline V gene sequence: CDR1 SGHRS, CDR2 YFSETQ. The CDR3 loop spans 13 amino acids. Trimming removed 6 bases from V and 11 bases from J, with 20 bases in between. The CDR3 loop reads CASNRTGIGEQYF. In nucleotides, the CDR3 is TGCGCCAGCAACCGGACGGGGATAGGGGAGCAGTACTTC.